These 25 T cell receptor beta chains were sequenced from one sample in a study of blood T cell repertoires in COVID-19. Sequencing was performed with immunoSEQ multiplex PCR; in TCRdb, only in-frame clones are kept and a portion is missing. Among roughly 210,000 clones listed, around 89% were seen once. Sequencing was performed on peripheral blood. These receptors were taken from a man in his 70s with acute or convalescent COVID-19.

CDR3 loop: CASSLAGQGEFF. In DNA form, the CDR3 reads TGTGCCAGCAGCTTAGCGGGACAGGGTGAGTTCTTC. V and J are TRBV11-2 and TRBJ2-1, with 9 bases fitting TRBD1. CDR1 and CDR2 from the germline V gene are SGHAT and FQNNGV. CDR3 size: 12 residues. Trimming cost V 1 base and J 14 bases; bases outside gene matches: 3.

The CDR3 sequence is CASSLDLMTVKYF. In DNA, the CDR3 is TGTGCCAGCAGCTTAGACCTAATGACAGTTAAATATTTT. V gene TRBV7-2 combines with J gene TRBJ1-3; TRBD1 might be the D (5 bases). Trimming left V 1 base short and J 15 bases short, with 16 bases between. The CDR3 runs 13 residues. Germline V gene sequence: CDR1 SGHTA, CDR2 FQGNSA.

As DNA, the CDR3 is TGTGCCACCAGTGACTTGTTTCGGGCAGGGGCGTCCTACGAGCAGTACTTC. As protein: CATSDLFRAGASYEQYF. The genes are TRBV24-1 and TRBJ2-7; D may be TRBD1 (6 bases). The germline V gene has CDR1 KGHDR and CDR2 SFDVKD. Trimming took 4 bases from V and 1 from J, leaving 19 bases between them. The CDR3 length is 17 residues.

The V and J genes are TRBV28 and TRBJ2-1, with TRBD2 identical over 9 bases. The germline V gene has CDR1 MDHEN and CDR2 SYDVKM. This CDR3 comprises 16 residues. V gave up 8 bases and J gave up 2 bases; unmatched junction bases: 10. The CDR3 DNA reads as TGTGCCAGCCAGACGGGGCGGGAGGGCACCTACAATGAGCAGTTCTTC. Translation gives CASQTGREGTYNEQFF.

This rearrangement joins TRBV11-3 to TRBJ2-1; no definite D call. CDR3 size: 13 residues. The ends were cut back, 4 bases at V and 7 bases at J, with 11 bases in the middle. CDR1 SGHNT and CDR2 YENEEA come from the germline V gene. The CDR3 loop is CASSYGAMNEQFF. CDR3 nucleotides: TGTGCCAGCAGCTACGGAGCGATGAATGAGCAGTTCTTC.

The CDR3 bases are TGTGCCAGCAGTTACTCAGGTCCAACAGGGGTTGGCTACACCTTC. Protein sequence: CASSYSGPTGVGYTF. The chain recombines TRBV6-5 with TRBJ1-2; 7 nucleotides agree with TRBD1. This CDR3 comprises 15 residues. The V and J ends lost 0 bases and 7 bases, in that order; junction bases with no gene match: 8. Looked up from germline, CDR1 is MNHEY and CDR2 is SVGAGI.

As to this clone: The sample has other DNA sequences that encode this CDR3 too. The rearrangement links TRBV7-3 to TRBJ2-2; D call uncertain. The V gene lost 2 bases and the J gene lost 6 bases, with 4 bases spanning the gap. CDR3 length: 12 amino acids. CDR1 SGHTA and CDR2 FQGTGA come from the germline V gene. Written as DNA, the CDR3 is TGTGCCAGCAGCTTAGGAGCCGGGGAGCTGTTTTTT. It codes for CASSLGAGELFF.

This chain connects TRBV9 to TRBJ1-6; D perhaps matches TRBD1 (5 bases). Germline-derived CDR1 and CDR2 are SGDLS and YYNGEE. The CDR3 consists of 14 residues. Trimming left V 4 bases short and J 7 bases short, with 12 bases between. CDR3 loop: CASSLTGANSPLHF. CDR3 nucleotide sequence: TGTGCCAGCAGCCTCACTGGGGCCAATTCACCCCTCCACTTT.

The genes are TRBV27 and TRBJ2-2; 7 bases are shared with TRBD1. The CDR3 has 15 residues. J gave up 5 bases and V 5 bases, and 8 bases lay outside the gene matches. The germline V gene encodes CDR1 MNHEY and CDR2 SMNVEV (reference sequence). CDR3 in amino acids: CASSPWDRGTGELFF. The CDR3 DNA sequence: TGTGCCAGCAGTCCCTGGGACAGAGGGACCGGGGAGCTGTTTTTT.

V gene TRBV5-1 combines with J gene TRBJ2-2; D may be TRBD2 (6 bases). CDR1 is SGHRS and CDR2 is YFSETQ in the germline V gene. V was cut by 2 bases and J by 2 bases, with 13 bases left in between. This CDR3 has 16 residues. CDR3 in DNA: TGCGCCAGCAGCTTCCTCCGGGAGCCTAACACCGGGGAGCTGTTTTTT. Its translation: CASSFLREPNTGELFF.

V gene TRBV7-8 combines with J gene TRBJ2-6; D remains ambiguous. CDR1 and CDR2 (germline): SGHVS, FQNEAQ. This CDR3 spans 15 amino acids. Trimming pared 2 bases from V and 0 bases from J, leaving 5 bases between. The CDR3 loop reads CASSLQDSGANVLTF. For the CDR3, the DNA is TGTGCCAGCAGCTTACAGGACTCTGGGGCCAACGTCCTGACTTTC.

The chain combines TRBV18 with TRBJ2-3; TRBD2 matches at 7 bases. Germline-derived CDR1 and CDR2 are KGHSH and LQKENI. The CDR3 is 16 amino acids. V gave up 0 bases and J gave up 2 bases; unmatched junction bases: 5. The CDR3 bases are TGTGCCAGCTCACCACCGAGGCTAGCGGTCACAGATACGCAGTATTTT. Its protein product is CASSPPRLAVTDTQYF.

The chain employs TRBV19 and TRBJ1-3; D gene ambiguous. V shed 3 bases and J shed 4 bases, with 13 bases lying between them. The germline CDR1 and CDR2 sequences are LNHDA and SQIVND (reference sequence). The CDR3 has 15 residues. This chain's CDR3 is CASSIEGIAGNTIYF. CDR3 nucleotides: TGTGCCAGTAGTATCGAGGGTATCGCCGGAAACACCATATATTTT.

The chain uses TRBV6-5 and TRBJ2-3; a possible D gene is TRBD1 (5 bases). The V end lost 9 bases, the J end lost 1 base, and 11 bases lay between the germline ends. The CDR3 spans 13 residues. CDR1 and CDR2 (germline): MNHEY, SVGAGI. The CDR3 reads CASSQGGTDTQYF. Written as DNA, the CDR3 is TGTGCCAGTTCCCAGGGCGGCACAGATACGCAGTATTTT.

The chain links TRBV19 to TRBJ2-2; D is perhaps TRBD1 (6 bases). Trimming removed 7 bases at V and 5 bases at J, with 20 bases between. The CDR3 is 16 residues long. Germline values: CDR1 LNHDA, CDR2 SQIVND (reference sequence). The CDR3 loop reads CASTPNAGVRTGELFF. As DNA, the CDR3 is TGTGCCAGTACCCCAAACGCAGGGGTGAGGACCGGGGAGCTGTTTTTT.

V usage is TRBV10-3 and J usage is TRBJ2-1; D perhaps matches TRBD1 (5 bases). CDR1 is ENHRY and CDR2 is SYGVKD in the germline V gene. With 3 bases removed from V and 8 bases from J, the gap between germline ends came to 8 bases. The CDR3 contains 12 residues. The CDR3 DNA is TGTGCCATCAGTGATGGCAGGGATGAGCAGTTCTTC. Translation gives CAISDGRDEQFF.

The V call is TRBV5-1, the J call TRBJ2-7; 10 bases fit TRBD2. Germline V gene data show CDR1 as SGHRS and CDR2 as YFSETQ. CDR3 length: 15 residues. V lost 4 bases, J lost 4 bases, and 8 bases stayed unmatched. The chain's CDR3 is CASSPEAGGLYEQYF. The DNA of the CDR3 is TGCGCCAGCAGCCCGGAAGCGGGAGGGCTGTACGAGCAGTACTTC.

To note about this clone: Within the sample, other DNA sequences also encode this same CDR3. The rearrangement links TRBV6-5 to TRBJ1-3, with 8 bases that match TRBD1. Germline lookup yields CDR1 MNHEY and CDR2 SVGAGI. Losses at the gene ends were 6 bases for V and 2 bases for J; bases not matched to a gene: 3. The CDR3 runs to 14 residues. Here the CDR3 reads CASSLQGAGNTIYF. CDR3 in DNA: TGTGCCAGCAGCCTACAGGGGGCTGGAAACACCATATATTTT.

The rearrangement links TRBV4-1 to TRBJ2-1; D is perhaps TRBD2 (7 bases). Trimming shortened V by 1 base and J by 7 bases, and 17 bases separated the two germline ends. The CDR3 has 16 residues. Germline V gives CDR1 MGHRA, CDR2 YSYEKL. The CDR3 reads CASSQGGGGSWNEQFF. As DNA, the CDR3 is TGCGCCAGCAGCCAAGGCGGGGGCGGGAGCTGGAATGAGCAGTTCTTC.

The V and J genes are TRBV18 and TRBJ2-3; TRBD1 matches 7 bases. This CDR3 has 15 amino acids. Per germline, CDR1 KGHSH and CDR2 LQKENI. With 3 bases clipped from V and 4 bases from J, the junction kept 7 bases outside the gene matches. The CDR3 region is CASSPQTGRADTQYF. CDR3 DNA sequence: TGTGCCAGCTCACCTCAGACAGGGCGTGCAGATACGCAGTATTTT.

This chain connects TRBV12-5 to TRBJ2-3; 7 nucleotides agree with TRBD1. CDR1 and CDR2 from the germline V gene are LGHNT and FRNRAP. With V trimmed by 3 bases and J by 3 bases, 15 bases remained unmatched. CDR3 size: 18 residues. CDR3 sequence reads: CASGLGRDTGVGTDTQYF. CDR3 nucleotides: TGTGCTAGTGGTTTAGGCAGAGACACAGGGGTGGGGACAGATACGCAGTATTTT.

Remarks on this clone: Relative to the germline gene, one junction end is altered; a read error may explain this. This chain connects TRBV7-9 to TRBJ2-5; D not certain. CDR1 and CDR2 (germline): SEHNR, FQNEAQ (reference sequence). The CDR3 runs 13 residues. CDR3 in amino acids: CASRLDPVKTQYF. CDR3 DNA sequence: TGTGCCAGCAGATTAGACCCGGTGAAGACCCAGTACTTC.

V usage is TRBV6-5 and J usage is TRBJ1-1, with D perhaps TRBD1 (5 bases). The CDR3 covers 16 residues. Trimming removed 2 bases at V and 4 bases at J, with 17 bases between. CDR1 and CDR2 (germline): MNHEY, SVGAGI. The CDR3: CASSYLSWQGGTEAFF. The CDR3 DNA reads TGTGCCAGCAGTTACCTCTCCTGGCAGGGCGGCACTGAAGCTTTCTTT.

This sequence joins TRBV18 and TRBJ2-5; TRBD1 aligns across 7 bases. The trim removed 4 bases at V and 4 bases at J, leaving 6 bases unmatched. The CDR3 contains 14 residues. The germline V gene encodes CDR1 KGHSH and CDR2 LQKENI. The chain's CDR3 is CASSQGQVGETQYF. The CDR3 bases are TGTGCCAGCTCACAAGGACAGGTCGGAGAGACCCAGTACTTC.

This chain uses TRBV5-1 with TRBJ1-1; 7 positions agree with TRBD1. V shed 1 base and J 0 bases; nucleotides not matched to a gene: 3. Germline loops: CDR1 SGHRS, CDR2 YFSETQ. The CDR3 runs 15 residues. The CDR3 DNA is TGCGCCAGCAGCTTGCGGGGACAGATGAACACTGAAGCTTTCTTT. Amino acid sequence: CASSLRGQMNTEAFF.